This TCR beta chain was retrieved from a study of blood T cell repertoires in COVID-19. With 4 bases removed from V and 0 bases from J, the gap between germline ends came to 13 bases. The germline gives CDR1 SGHRS, CDR2 YFSETQ. The CDR3 length is 15 residues. Assay: immunoSEQ multiplex PCR; the TCRdb copy retains only in-frame clones and omits some. There are 150,000 to 250,000 clones in the sample; roughly 82% occur only once, and about 12% lies in the top ten. V is TRBV5-1 and J is TRBJ1-2; D perhaps matches TRBD1 (5 bases). Sequenced sample: PBMCs or T cells enriched from blood (not recorded which). This clonotype originated in a man aged 35-49 years who had recovered from COVID-19. This CDR3 reads CASSQTAGSNYGYTF. The CDR3 region has the DNA TGCGCCAGCAGCCAGACAGCCGGTTCTAACTATGGCTACACCTTC.